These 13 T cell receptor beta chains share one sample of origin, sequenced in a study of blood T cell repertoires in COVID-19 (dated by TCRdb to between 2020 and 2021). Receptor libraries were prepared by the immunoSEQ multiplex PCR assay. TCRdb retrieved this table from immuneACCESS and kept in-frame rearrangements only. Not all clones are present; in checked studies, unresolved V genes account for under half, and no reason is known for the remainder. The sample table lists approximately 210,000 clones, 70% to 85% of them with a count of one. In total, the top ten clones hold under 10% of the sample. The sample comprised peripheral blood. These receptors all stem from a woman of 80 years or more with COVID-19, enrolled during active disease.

CDR3 nucleotides: TGTGCCAGCGCCGTGAGCTCTGGAAACACCATATATTTT. Its translation is CASAVSSGNTIYF. V and J are TRBV9 and TRBJ1-3; D is unresolved. CDR3 length: 13 amino acids. CDR1 is SGDLS and CDR2 is YYNGEE in the germline V gene. Trimming took off 7 bases at V and 0 bases at J, with 8 bases between the two ends.

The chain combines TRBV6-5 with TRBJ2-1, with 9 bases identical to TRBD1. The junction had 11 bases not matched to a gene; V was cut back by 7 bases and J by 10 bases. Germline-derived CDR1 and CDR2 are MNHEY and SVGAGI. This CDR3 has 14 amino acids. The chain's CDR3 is CASTRVYRGREQFF. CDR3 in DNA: TGTGCCAGCACCCGAGTATACAGGGGGCGAGAGCAGTTCTTC.

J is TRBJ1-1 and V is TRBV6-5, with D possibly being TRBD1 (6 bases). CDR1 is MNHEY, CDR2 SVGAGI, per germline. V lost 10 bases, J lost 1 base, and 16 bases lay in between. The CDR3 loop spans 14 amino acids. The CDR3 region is CAILGGLSNTEAFF. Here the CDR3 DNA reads TGTGCCATCCTAGGGGGACTATCGAACACTGAAGCTTTCTTT.

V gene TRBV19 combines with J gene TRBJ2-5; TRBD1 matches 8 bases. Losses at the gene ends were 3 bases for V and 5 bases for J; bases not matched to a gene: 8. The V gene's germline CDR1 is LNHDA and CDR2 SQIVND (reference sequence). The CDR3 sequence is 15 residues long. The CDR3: CASSMGDRTYETQYF. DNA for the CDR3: TGTGCCAGTAGTATGGGGGACAGGACGTACGAGACCCAGTACTTC.

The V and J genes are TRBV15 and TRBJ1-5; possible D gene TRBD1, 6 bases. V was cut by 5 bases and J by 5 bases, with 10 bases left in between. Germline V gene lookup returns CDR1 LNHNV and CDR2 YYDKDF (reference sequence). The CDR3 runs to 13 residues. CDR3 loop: CATSPQGDQPQHF. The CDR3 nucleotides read TGTGCCACCAGCCCACAGGGTGATCAGCCCCAGCATTTT. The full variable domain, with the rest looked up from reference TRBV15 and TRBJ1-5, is DAMVIQNPRYQVTQFGKPVTLSCSQTLNHNVMYWYQQKSSQAPKLLFHYYDKDFNNEADTPDNFQSRRPNTSFCFLDIRSPGLGDTAMYLCATSPQGDQPQHFGDGTRLSIL.

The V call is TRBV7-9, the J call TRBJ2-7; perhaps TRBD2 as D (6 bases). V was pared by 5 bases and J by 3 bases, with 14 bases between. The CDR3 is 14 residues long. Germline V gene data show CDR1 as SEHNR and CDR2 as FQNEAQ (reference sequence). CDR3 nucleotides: TGTGCCAGCAGCAGGGTTGGGGGGATCTACGAGCAGTACTTC. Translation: CASSRVGGIYEQYF. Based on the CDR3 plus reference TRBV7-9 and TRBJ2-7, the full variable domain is DTGVSQNPRHKITKRGQNVTFRCDPISEHNRLYWYRQTLGQGPEFLTYFQNEAQLEKSRLLSDRFSAERPKGSFSTLEIQRTEQGDSAMYLCASSRVGGIYEQYFGPGTRLTVT.

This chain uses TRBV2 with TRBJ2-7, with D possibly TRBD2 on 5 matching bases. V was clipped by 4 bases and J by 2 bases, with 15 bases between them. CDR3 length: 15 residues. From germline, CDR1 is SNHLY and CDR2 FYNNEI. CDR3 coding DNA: TGTGCCAGCAGTGGGGAGCCCAAAGGGCCCTACGAGCAGTACTTC. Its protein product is CASSGEPKGPYEQYF.

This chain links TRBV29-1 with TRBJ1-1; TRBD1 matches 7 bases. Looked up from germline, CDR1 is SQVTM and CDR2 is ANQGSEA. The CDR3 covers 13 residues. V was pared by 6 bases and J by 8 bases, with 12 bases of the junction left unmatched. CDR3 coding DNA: TGCAGCGTCGAAAGACAGGGTAGGGCGGAAGCTTTCTTT. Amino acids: CSVERQGRAEAFF.

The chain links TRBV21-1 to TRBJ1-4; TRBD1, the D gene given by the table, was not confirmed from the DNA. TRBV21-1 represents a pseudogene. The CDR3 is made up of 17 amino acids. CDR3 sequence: CASEPFKWDRSGEKLFF. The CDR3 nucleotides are TGTGCCAGCGAACCCTTTAAATGGGACAGGTCAGGGGAAAAACTGTTTTTT.

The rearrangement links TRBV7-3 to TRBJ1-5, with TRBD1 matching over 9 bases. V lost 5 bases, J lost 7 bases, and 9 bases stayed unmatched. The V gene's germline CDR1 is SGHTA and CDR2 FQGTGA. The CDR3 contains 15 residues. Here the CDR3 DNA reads TGTGCCAGCAGCCCGACAGGGGGTGTTGGGCAGCCCCAGCATTTT. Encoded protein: CASSPTGGVGQPQHF.

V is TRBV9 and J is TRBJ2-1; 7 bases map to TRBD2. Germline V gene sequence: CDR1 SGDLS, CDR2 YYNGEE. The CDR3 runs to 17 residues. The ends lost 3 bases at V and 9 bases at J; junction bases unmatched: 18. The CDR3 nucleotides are TGTGCCAGCAGCGCCCTTAGCGGGCCCGGAGAGGTTCTTGAGCAGTTCTTC. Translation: CASSALSGPGEVLEQFF.

The CDR3 here is CASSLRGGSEQFF. CDR3 DNA sequence: TGTGCCAGCAGTTTGCGGGGGGGGAGTGAGCAGTTCTTC. The chain combines TRBV12-3 or TRBV12-4 with TRBJ2-1, with 9 bases fitting TRBD2. This CDR3 comprises 13 residues. V shed 3 bases and J 9 bases; nucleotides not matched to a gene: 3.

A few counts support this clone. The CDR3 is CASSLGGLTYEQYF. DNA of the CDR3: TGTGCCAGCAGTCTTGGGGGGTTAACCTACGAGCAGTACTTC. The J gene is TRBJ2-7, the V gene TRBV2; a possible D gene is TRBD2 (6 bases). CDR3 length: 14 amino acids. Per germline, CDR1 SNHLY and CDR2 FYNNEI. V was cut by 5 bases and J by 2 bases, with 13 bases left in between.